Following are 17 T cell receptor beta chains from one sample sequenced in a study of cytomegalovirus exposure and HLA in healthy donors (dated by TCRdb to about 2017). Library preparation was by the immunoSEQ multiplex PCR assay. For the multiplex PCR, a mixture combining 60 forward primers for TCR Vbeta segments and 13 reverse primers for TCR Jbeta segments was used. Held by TCRdb, this immuneACCESS table contains in-frame sequences only and omits some clones. Under half of the omission traces to an unresolved V gene where checked; the cause of the rest is unknown. The sample table contains 150,000 to 200,000 clones; only one count was recorded for approximately 85% of them. Together, the top ten hold about 10% of the sample. The sequenced material came from PBMCs. The origin of the receptors is a man aged 45-65 years in good health and CMV-seropositive.

V gene TRBV13 combines with J gene TRBJ2-3; 7 bases match TRBD2. From germline, CDR1 is PRHDT and CDR2 FYEKMQ (reference sequence). The CDR3 spans 16 residues. Losses at the gene ends were 2 bases for V and 0 bases for J; bases not matched to a gene: 5. The CDR3 coding sequence is TGTGCCAGCAGCTTACTGGGGGGGTTGAGCACAGATACGCAGTATTTT. Protein product: CASSLLGGLSTDTQYF.

The chain combines TRBV18 with TRBJ1-1; 7 nucleotides agree with TRBD1. This CDR3 is built from 14 residues. The V segment lost 3 bases and the J segment 0 bases; nucleotides outside the gene matches: 1. The germline CDR1 and CDR2 sequences are KGHSH and LQKENI. This CDR3 is CASSPGQMNTEAFF. In nucleotides, the CDR3 is TGTGCCAGCTCACCGGGACAGATGAACACTGAAGCTTTCTTT. Full variable domain (remainder filled in from reference TRBV18 and TRBJ1-1): NAGVMQNPRHLVRRRGQEARLRCSPMKGHSHVYWYRQLPEEGLKFMVYLQKENIIDESGMPKERFSAEFPKEGPSILRIQQVVRGDSAAYFCASSPGQMNTEAFFGQGTRLTVV.

The V gene is TRBV27, the J gene TRBJ2-1, with 14 bases matching TRBD2. CDR1 and CDR2 (germline): MNHEY, SMNVEV (reference sequence). V was clipped by 4 bases and J by 4 bases; unmatched bases: 9. This CDR3 is built from 18 residues. Written as DNA, the CDR3 is TGTGCCAGCAGTTACGGGACTAGCGGGAGCCCAAGATACAATGAGCAGTTCTTC. Translating gives CASSYGTSGSPRYNEQFF.

The chain couples TRBV5-1 to TRBJ1-2, with D hard to call. Trimming pared 4 bases from V and 6 bases from J, leaving 16 bases between. The germline V gene encodes CDR1 SGHRS and CDR2 YFSETQ. The CDR3 contains 14 residues. CDR3 amino acids: CASSANRQENGYTF. CDR3 coding DNA: TGCGCCAGCAGCGCGAATCGACAAGAGAATGGCTACACCTTC. The full variable domain, with the rest looked up from reference TRBV5-1 and TRBJ1-2, is KAGVTQTPRYLIKTRGQQVTLSCSPISGHRSVSWYQQTPGQGLQFLFEYFSETQRNKGNFPGRFSGRQFSNSRSEMNVSTLELGDSALYLCASSANRQENGYTFGSGTRLTVV.

The chain's CDR3 is CASSFDSSTEAFF. CDR3 sequence (DNA): TGTGCCAGCAGCTTCGACAGTAGTACTGAAGCTTTCTTT. The chain has TRBV7-9 and TRBJ1-1; possible D gene TRBD1, 5 bases. Germline CDR1 is SEHNR and CDR2 is FQNEAQ (reference sequence). V was clipped by 3 bases and J by 5 bases, with 10 bases between them. The CDR3 has 13 amino acids.

CDR3: CASSRTGGEDGYTF. CDR3 bases: TGTGCCAGCAGCAGGACAGGGGGCGAGGATGGCTACACCTTC. The V call is TRBV5-4, the J call TRBJ1-2; 11 bases line up with TRBD1. The germline gives CDR1 SGHNT, CDR2 YYREEE (reference sequence). CDR3 size: 14 residues. Trimming at V came to 4 bases and at J to 6 bases, leaving 5 bases not matched to a gene.

The rearrangement joins TRBV4-2 to TRBJ2-5; tentatively, D is TRBD1 (5 bases). The germline V gene encodes CDR1 LGHNA and CDR2 YNFKEQ. The CDR3 runs 16 residues. V lost 5 bases, J lost 2 bases, and 18 bases lay in between. Here the CDR3 reads CASSEPGMADQETQYF. In nucleotides, the CDR3 is TGTGCCAGCAGCGAACCAGGGATGGCGGATCAAGAGACCCAGTACTTC.

The chain couples TRBV5-1 to TRBJ2-5; 15 nucleotides agree with TRBD2. Germline lookup yields CDR1 SGHRS and CDR2 YFSETQ. The CDR3 loop spans 15 amino acids. Germline trimming cut 2 bases from V and 5 bases from J; bases unmatched to any gene: 1. CDR3 in DNA: TGCGCCAGCAGCTTCGGGACTAGCGGGGGGGAGACCCAGTACTTC. Protein product: CASSFGTSGGETQYF.

In this sample, this clone turned up once. CDR3 sequence: CASSPSTGPDEQFF. In nucleotides, the CDR3 is TGTGCCAGTAGTCCCTCGACAGGCCCAGATGAGCAGTTCTTC. The V gene is TRBV19, the J gene TRBJ2-1; weak D call: TRBD1 (6 bases). Germline V gene lookup returns CDR1 LNHDA and CDR2 SQIVND (reference sequence). CDR3 size: 14 residues. V lost 5 bases to trimming and J lost 8 bases, with 16 bases between them.

The chain combines TRBV29-1 with TRBJ1-1; D is unresolved. The germline V gene has CDR1 SQVTM and CDR2 ANQGSEA. CDR3 length: 13 residues. V lost 4 bases and J lost 4, with 13 bases in between. The CDR3 reads CSVGAVGGTEAFF. The CDR3 coding sequence is TGCAGCGTTGGCGCGGTCGGTGGCACTGAAGCTTTCTTT. Complete variable domain (other parts from reference TRBV29-1 and TRBJ1-1): SAVISQKPSRDICQRGTSLTIQCQVDSQVTMMFWYRQQPGQSLTLIATANQGSEATYESGFVIDKFPISRPNLTFSTLTVSNMSPEDSSIYLCSVGAVGGTEAFFGQGTRLTVV.

The CDR3 reads CASSISRQDFHGYTF. In DNA form, the CDR3 reads TGTGCCAGCAGTATCTCCCGGCAGGATTTTCATGGCTACACCTTC. This chain links TRBV28 with TRBJ1-2; D is unclear. The CDR3 has 15 residues. V lost 5 bases, J lost 6 bases, and 19 bases lay in between. Germline V gene lookup returns CDR1 MDHEN and CDR2 SYDVKM.

This clone was counted a single time. The rearrangement joins TRBV6-5 to TRBJ2-7, with D perhaps TRBD2 (5 bases). V was pared by 3 bases and J by 3 bases, with 12 bases between. Germline CDR1 MNHEY, CDR2 SVGAGI. This CDR3 comprises 14 residues. The CDR3 DNA is TGTGCCAGCAGTTATCTAGCATTTGGCTACGAGCAGTACTTC. It codes for CASSYLAFGYEQYF.

This clone was detected a few times. The genes are TRBV4-2 and TRBJ2-1; TRBD2 matches 9 bases. The CDR3 is 17 residues long. Germline V gene data show CDR1 as LGHNA and CDR2 as YNFKEQ. Trimming removed 0 bases from V and 6 bases from J; junction bases left unmatched: 9. The CDR3 bases are TGTGCCAGCAGCCAAGATAAGGTGGGACTAGCCCTCAATGAGCAGTTCTTC. Its translation: CASSQDKVGLALNEQFF.

The J gene is TRBJ1-5, the V gene TRBV28; perhaps TRBD1 as D (6 bases). Per the germline V gene, CDR1 is MDHEN and CDR2 is SYDVKM. The germline V and J ends were trimmed by 3 bases and 7 bases, with 13 bases remaining between them. CDR3 length equals 14 residues. The DNA for the CDR3 is TGTGCCAGCAGTTTGGGGGCCTCTACCCAGCCCCAGCATTTT. Protein: CASSLGASTQPQHF.

The V gene is TRBV25-1, the J gene TRBJ2-5, with unresolved D. The CDR3 consists of 11 residues. V was cut by 8 bases and J by 4 bases, with 8 bases left in between. Germline assignment: CDR1 MGHDK and CDR2 SYGVNS. The CDR3 DNA reads TGTGCCAGCGTAGTAGCAGAGACCCAGTACTTC. Protein product: CASVVAETQYF. Using reference TRBV25-1 and TRBJ2-5 for the parts outside the CDR3, the full variable domain is EADIYQTPRYLVIGTGKKITLECSQTMGHDKMYWYQQDPGMELHLIHYSYGVNSTEKGDLSSESTVSRIRTEHFPLTLESARPSHTSQYLCASVVAETQYFGPGTRLLVL.

This rearrangement joins TRBV7-2 to TRBJ2-7, with a weak D call TRBD2 (6 bases). The CDR3 loop spans 14 amino acids. From germline, CDR1 is SGHTA and CDR2 FQGNSA. Trimming removed 7 bases from V and 2 bases from J, with 15 bases in between. The CDR3 loop reads CASKSGGGAYEQYF. As DNA, the CDR3 is TGTGCCAGCAAAAGCGGTGGAGGGGCCTACGAGCAGTACTTC.

The V and J genes are TRBV7-9 and TRBJ2-5; 11 bases agree with TRBD1. The CDR3 contains 15 residues. V was clipped by 1 base and J by 5 bases; unmatched bases: 3. Germline CDR1 is SEHNR and CDR2 is FQNEAQ (reference sequence). In DNA form, the CDR3 reads TGTGCCAGCAGCTTAGGGACAGGGGGCAGGGAGACCCAGTACTTC. This translates into CASSLGTGGRETQYF.